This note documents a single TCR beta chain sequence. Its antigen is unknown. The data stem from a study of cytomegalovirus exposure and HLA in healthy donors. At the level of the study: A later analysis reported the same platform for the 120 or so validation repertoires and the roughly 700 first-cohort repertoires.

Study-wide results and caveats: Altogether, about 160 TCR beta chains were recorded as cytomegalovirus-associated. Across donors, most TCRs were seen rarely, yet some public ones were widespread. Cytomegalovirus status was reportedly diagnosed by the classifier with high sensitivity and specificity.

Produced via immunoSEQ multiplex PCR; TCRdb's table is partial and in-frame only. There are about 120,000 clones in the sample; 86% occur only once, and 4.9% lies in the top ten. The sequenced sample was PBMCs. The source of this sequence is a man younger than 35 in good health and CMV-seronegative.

CDR3 in amino acids: CASSVVSGAGELFF. The CDR3 DNA follows: TGTGCCAGCAGTGTGGTTAGCGGGGCCGGGGAGCTGTTTTTT. The chain recombines TRBV6-4 with TRBJ2-2; TRBD2 agrees at 8 bases. Germline assignment: CDR1 MRHNA and CDR2 SNTAGT. Losses at the gene ends were 4 bases for V and 6 bases for J; bases not matched to a gene: 4. The CDR3 has 14 amino acids.